Following are 29 T cell receptor beta chains from one sample sequenced in a study of T cells of healthy individuals. TCRdb reprocessed the 5' RACE reads with MiXCR, giving one entry per CDR3 protein. The sample has roughly 76,000 distinct CDR3 sequences; more than 5% are singletons. The receptors originated from a female donor in good health.

This clonotype has a handful of counts. This chain links TRBV4-1 with TRBJ1-2, with 8 bases lining up with TRBD1. Germline assignment: CDR1 MGHRA and CDR2 YSYEKL. V gave up 3 bases and J gave up 4 bases; unmatched junction bases: 4. CDR3 size: 14 residues. The CDR3 sequence is CASSQPGTGYGYTF. CDR3 nucleotide sequence: TGCGCCAGCAGCCAGCCCGGGACAGGCTATGGCTACACCTTC.

At least ten counts were recorded for this clonotype. The chain links TRBV20-1 to TRBJ2-7, with 11 bases lining up with TRBD2. The CDR3 contains 14 residues. V lost 5 bases and J lost 4; bases outside the gene matches: 7. CDR1 is DFQATT, CDR2 SNEGSKA, per germline (reference sequence). Written as DNA, the CDR3 is TGCAGTGCTTCCCCCCCTAGCGGGAGGTACGAGCAGTACTTC. It is translated as CSASPPSGRYEQYF.

This clonotype turned up a few times. V is TRBV12-3 or TRBV12-4 and J is TRBJ2-2; D not certain. Trimming took off 5 bases at V and 0 bases at J, with 7 bases between the two ends. This CDR3 is 14 amino acids long. The CDR3 nucleotides are TGTGCCAGCAGTCGGACCGCGAACACCGGGGAGCTGTTTTTT. Its protein is CASSRTANTGELFF.

This clonotype was seen ten or more times. The V and J genes are TRBV28 and TRBJ2-1, with D possibly TRBD1 on 5 matching bases. In germline, CDR1 is MDHEN, CDR2 SYDVKM. Trimming left V 11 bases short and J 0 bases short, with 17 bases between. The length of the CDR3 is 15 residues. The CDR3 spells CAGAPGGISYNEQFF. Written as DNA, the CDR3 is TGTGCCGGGGCCCCCGGTGGGATCTCCTACAATGAGCAGTTCTTC.

This clonotype showed up many times. The chain uses TRBV5-1 and TRBJ2-5; 10 positions match TRBD2. The V gene's germline CDR1 is SGHRS and CDR2 YFSETQ. V lost 4 bases, J lost 4 bases, and 7 bases stayed unmatched. The CDR3 covers 15 residues. CDR3: CASSPLAGEGETQYF. The CDR3 coding sequence is TGCGCCAGCAGCCCCCTAGCGGGAGAGGGAGAGACCCAGTACTTC.

This chain uses TRBV7-9 with TRBJ2-2, with D perhaps TRBD1 (6 bases). CDR3 length: 15 residues. Trimming pared 5 bases from V and 2 bases from J, leaving 12 bases between. Germline CDR1 and CDR2: SEHNR and FQNEAQ (reference sequence). The DNA for the CDR3 is TGTGCCAGCAGCCACCGGGACACAAACACCGGGGAGCTGTTTTTT. Protein: CASSHRDTNTGELFF.

In this sample, this clonotype turned up many times. J is TRBJ2-7 and V is TRBV6-2 or TRBV6-3, with 15 bases fitting TRBD2. V trimming: 6 bases; J trimming: 7 bases; junction bases outside the gene matches: 7. Germline CDR1 MNHEY, CDR2 SVGEGT. The CDR3 spans 15 residues. CDR3 sequence: CASRSGLAGGREQYF. In DNA, the CDR3 is TGTGCCAGCAGGTCGGGACTAGCGGGAGGTCGGGAGCAGTACTTC.

Many counts were recorded for this clonotype. The gene calls are TRBV27 and TRBJ1-4, with D possibly matching TRBD1 (5 bases). Germline loops: CDR1 MNHEY, CDR2 SMNVEV (reference sequence). This CDR3 region has 14 residues. Trimming removed 5 bases from V and 5 bases from J, with 12 bases in between. The CDR3 DNA reads TGTGCCAGCAGTAGACAGCCCAGGAATGAAAAACTGTTTTTT. Amino acids: CASSRQPRNEKLFF.

This clonotype has only a few counts. The V call is TRBV28, the J call TRBJ1-2, with no clear D. Germline assignment: CDR1 MDHEN and CDR2 SYDVKM. V lost 2 bases and J lost 0, with 7 bases in between. The CDR3 length is 14 residues. The CDR3: CASSLTVPNYGYTF. CDR3 bases: TGTGCCAGCAGTTTAACAGTACCTAACTATGGCTACACCTTC.

This chain joins TRBV7-9 and TRBJ1-2; 10 bases align to TRBD1. This CDR3 comprises 17 residues. Germline trimming cut 1 base from V and 2 bases from J; bases unmatched to any gene: 7. In germline, CDR1 is SEHNR, CDR2 FQNEAQ (reference sequence). CDR3 residues: CASSLVGQGTGNYGYTF. CDR3 in DNA: TGTGCCAGCAGCTTAGTGGGACAGGGGACAGGAAACTATGGCTACACCTTC.

V usage is TRBV20-1 and J usage is TRBJ2-1; weak D call: TRBD2 (6 bases). The germline V gene encodes CDR1 DFQATT and CDR2 SNEGSKA (reference sequence). V lost 3 bases, J lost 4 bases, and 13 bases lay in between. This CDR3 is 14 amino acids long. The CDR3 protein is CSASGRGFYNEQFF. CDR3 nucleotide sequence: TGCAGTGCTAGCGGGAGAGGGTTTTACAATGAGCAGTTCTTC.

This clonotype was picked up many times. This sequence joins TRBV12-3 or TRBV12-4 and TRBJ2-1, with 9 bases lining up with TRBD2. The trim removed 5 bases at V and 3 bases at J, leaving 11 bases unmatched. There are 17 residues in the CDR3. Here the CDR3 DNA reads TGTGCCAGCAGTCCCCGGGCTAGCGGGAACCTCTACAATGAGCAGTTCTTC. Its protein product is CASSPRASGNLYNEQFF.

This clonotype was seen repeatedly, ten times or more. The chain employs TRBV20-1 and TRBJ2-7, with D tentatively TRBD1 or TRBD2 (5 bases each). Germline V CDR1 and CDR2: DFQATT, SNEGSKA (reference sequence). The V gene lost 3 bases and the J gene lost 2 bases, with 14 bases spanning the gap. CDR3 size: 14 residues. CDR3 DNA: TGCAGTGCTAGCGTGGGGACCCGGCCCTACGAGCAGTACTTC. This codes for CSASVGTRPYEQYF.

This clonotype appeared a few times. V and J are TRBV10-3 and TRBJ2-3; D gene uncertain. V gave up 6 bases and J gave up 0 bases, with 7 bases separating them. Looked up from germline, CDR1 is ENHRY and CDR2 is SYGVKD. This CDR3 comprises 13 residues. DNA of the CDR3: TGTGCCATCAGCCTGACTAGCACAGATACGCAGTATTTT. Its protein is CAISLTSTDTQYF.

This clonotype has at least ten counts. The chain is built from TRBV10-3 and TRBJ2-7; D may match TRBD1 or TRBD2 (6 bases each). V lost 3 bases and J lost 3, with 15 bases in between. Per the germline V gene, CDR1 is ENHRY and CDR2 is SYGVKD. The CDR3 is 15 amino acids. The CDR3 nucleotides read TGTGCCATCAGTGATGGAGGGGGGTCCGGCTACGAGCAGTACTTC. Translation gives CAISDGGGSGYEQYF.

Concerning this clonotype itself: This may come from a read error, since a much larger clone is one base off. J is TRBJ1-5 and V is TRBV6-2 or TRBV6-3; a possible D gene is TRBD1 (6 bases). The germline V gene encodes CDR1 MNHEY and CDR2 SVGEGT. The CDR3 runs to 15 residues. V was cut by 6 bases and J by 6 bases, with 18 bases left in between. As DNA, the CDR3 is TGTGCCAGCAGGAGAGCCTACAGGGTGTCTCAGCCCCAGCATTTT. It specifies CASRRAYRVSQPQHF.

This clonotype was detected ten times or more. The V gene is TRBV18, the J gene TRBJ2-1; D ambiguous. The V end was cut by 3 bases, the J end by 5 bases, with 8 bases between. Per the germline V gene, CDR1 is KGHSH and CDR2 is LQKENI. This CDR3 has 13 amino acids. CDR3 sequence reads: CASSPLADNEQFF. The CDR3 nucleotides read TGTGCCAGCTCACCTTTGGCAGACAATGAGCAGTTCTTC.

The V gene is TRBV9, the J gene TRBJ2-1; 8 bases are shared with TRBD2. Trimming cost V 4 bases and J 3 bases; bases outside gene matches: 6. Germline lookup yields CDR1 SGDLS and CDR2 YYNGEE. This CDR3 has 15 residues. CDR3 DNA sequence: TGTGCCAGCAGCCCAACGGGGGGGGGCTACAATGAGCAGTTCTTC. Residues: CASSPTGGGYNEQFF.

The chain carries TRBV5-4 and TRBJ2-1, with D unclear. This CDR3 has 11 residues. Trimming removed 1 base at V and 6 bases at J, with 2 bases between. Germline assignment: CDR1 SGHNT and CDR2 YYREEE (reference sequence). CDR3 nucleotides: TGTGCCAGCAGCTTGACCAATGAGCAGTTCTTC. Translation gives CASSLTNEQFF.

This clonotype was detected a few times. The CDR3: CSVDRAMTGELFF. The CDR3 region has the DNA TGCAGCGTTGACAGGGCGATGACCGGGGAGCTGTTTTTT. This rearrangement joins TRBV29-1 to TRBJ2-2; the D gene is possibly TRBD1 (5 bases). CDR3 length equals 13 residues. CDR1 is SQVTM, CDR2 ANQGSEA, per germline. V was shortened by 3 bases and J by 5 bases, with 10 bases between the two germline ends.

This clonotype has a count of ten or more. The J gene is TRBJ2-7, the V gene TRBV5-1; possibly TRBD1 for D (6 bases). CDR3 size: 15 residues. Germline V CDR1 and CDR2: SGHRS, YFSETQ. V lost 2 bases and J lost 3, with 15 bases in between. The CDR3 region has the DNA TGCGCCAGCAGCTTTAGGTCAGGGGAAGTCTACGAGCAGTACTTC. Its protein is CASSFRSGEVYEQYF.

As to this clonotype: This may arise from a read error, as a much more abundant clone is one base away. This CDR3 fails to terminate in the conserved phenylalanine or tryptophan, so it likely reflects a read error. CDR3 sequence (DNA): TGCAGTGCTAGAGATACCGACTCCTACGAGCAGTACCTC. This sequence encodes CSARDTDSYEQYL. The J gene is TRBJ2-7, the V gene TRBV20-1; D is unresolved. CDR1 DFQATT and CDR2 SNEGSKA come from the germline V gene (reference sequence). With 0 bases removed from V and 0 bases from J, the gap between germline ends came to 6 bases. CDR3 length: 13 amino acids.

This clonotype was detected many times. CDR3 sequence: CASSPRTGYYEQYF. DNA of the CDR3: TGCGCCAGCAGCCCCCGGACAGGGTACTACGAGCAGTACTTC. The rearrangement joins TRBV4-1 to TRBJ2-7; TRBD1 matches at 8 bases. The CDR3 runs 14 residues. After removal of 4 bases from V and 3 bases from J, the junction contained 5 bases not matched to a gene. Germline V lookup: CDR1 MGHRA, CDR2 YSYEKL.

This clonotype occurred a few times. The rearrangement joins TRBV9 to TRBJ2-3, with a weak D call TRBD1 (6 bases). The CDR3 length is 14 residues. Germline lookup yields CDR1 SGDLS and CDR2 YYNGEE. Trimming shortened V by 3 bases and J by 0 bases, and 8 bases separated the two germline ends. The CDR3, as DNA: TGTGCCAGCAGCGCCGGGACAAGCACAGATACGCAGTATTTT. It codes for CASSAGTSTDTQYF.

In its sample, this clonotype was seen many times. The J gene is TRBJ1-1, the V gene TRBV12-3 or TRBV12-4, with 7 bases aligning to TRBD1. V lost 7 bases, J lost 3 bases, and 8 bases stayed unmatched. This CDR3 region has 14 residues. CDR3 in amino acids: CASKPDRVDTEAFF. CDR3 coding DNA: TGTGCCAGCAAACCTGACAGGGTGGACACTGAAGCTTTCTTT.

This clonotype has a count of ten or more. The V gene is TRBV27, the J gene TRBJ2-6, with D possibly being TRBD1 (5 bases). Germline V gene data show CDR1 as MNHEY and CDR2 as SMNVEV (reference sequence). The CDR3 sequence is 18 residues long. V was clipped by 6 bases and J by 1 base, with 19 bases between them. CDR3 protein: CASSHGARRLSGANVLTF. The CDR3 DNA sequence: TGTGCCAGCAGCCATGGGGCCCGGCGGTTGTCTGGGGCCAACGTCCTGACTTTC.

There are many counts of this clonotype. The V call is TRBV28, the J call TRBJ2-2, with a possible D match to TRBD1 (5 bases). This CDR3 contains 13 residues. Trimming removed 5 bases at V and 6 bases at J, with 10 bases between. The germline V gene encodes CDR1 MDHEN and CDR2 SYDVKM. The CDR3 loop reads CASSPPGSGELFF. CDR3 DNA: TGTGCCAGCAGTCCTCCAGGGTCCGGGGAGCTGTTTTTT.

This clonotype was picked up many times. The chain couples TRBV4-3 to TRBJ2-3; 10 positions agree with TRBD2. Germline V gene lookup returns CDR1 LGHNA and CDR2 YSLEER. Unmatched junction bases numbered 15, after V lost 1 base and J lost 2 bases. The CDR3 consists of 20 residues. The CDR3 DNA reads TGCGCCAGCAGCCAAGCCCCCGGGACTAGCGAGTTGAAATACACAGATACGCAGTATTTT. Translation: CASSQAPGTSELKYTDTQYF.

In this sample, this clonotype turned up many times. V gene TRBV7-8 combines with J gene TRBJ1-6; 8 nucleotides match TRBD1. The CDR3 sequence is 16 residues long. In germline, CDR1 is SGHVS, CDR2 FQNEAQ. V dropped 2 bases and J dropped 6; count of bases not matched to a gene: 6. The CDR3 nucleotides read TGTGCCAGCAGCTTAAAGGACAGGGCCCGTAATTCACCCCTCCACTTT. It is translated as CASSLKDRARNSPLHF.